Presented here are 15 T cell receptor beta chains from one specimen sequenced in a study of tumor and adjacent non-tumor tissue in lung cancer. This sample's RNA came from whole unsorted tissue. The library came from three nested PCR rounds adapted from ARM-PCR protocols. TCRdb reprocessed the multiplex PCR reads with MiXCR, giving one entry per CDR3 protein. The data show around 99,000 distinct CDR3 sequences, approximately 82% seen once. The sample consisted of lung tumor tissue. The receptors derive from a woman aged 60-70 years with non-small cell lung cancer.

Here the CDR3 DNA reads TGTGCCAGCAGCCGAATAAGCGGGGGCGAAGAGACCCAGTACTTC. Translation gives CASSRISGGEETQYF. The chain uses TRBV28 and TRBJ2-5, with 8 bases aligning to TRBD2. The CDR3 is 15 residues long. In germline, CDR1 is MDHEN, CDR2 SYDVKM. V lost 6 bases to trimming and J lost 3 bases; unmatched junction nucleotides: 9.

Concerning this clonotype itself: This may be a read error, as it is one base from a much larger clone. The CDR3 does not close with the conserved phenylalanine or tryptophan, likely indicating a read error. The chain is built from TRBV6-1 and TRBJ2-5; D perhaps matches TRBD1 (6 bases). This CDR3 has 14 residues. In germline, CDR1 is MNHNS, CDR2 SASEGT. Deletions cut 6 bases from V and 3 bases from J, with 14 bases between. The CDR3 DNA reads TGTGCCAGCAGAGGGCTACAGGGAGAAGAGACCCAGTACTTA. Protein sequence: CASRGLQGEETQYL.

Many counts were recorded for this clonotype. The rearrangement uses TRBV6-2 or TRBV6-3 and TRBJ1-3; D not certain. Germline V gene data show CDR1 as MNHEY and CDR2 as SVGEGT. V lost 5 bases and J 0 bases, leaving 8 bases between the germline ends. This CDR3 spans 14 amino acids. The CDR3 DNA reads as TGTGCCAGCAGTCCGGAGCCCTCTGGAAACACCATATATTTT. Its translation is CASSPEPSGNTIYF.

In its sample, this clonotype was seen many times. This chain links TRBV20-1 with TRBJ2-3; TRBD2 agrees at 7 bases. V gave up 6 bases and J gave up 1 base; unmatched junction bases: 13. Germline V gives CDR1 DFQATT, CDR2 SNEGSKA (reference sequence). This CDR3 comprises 16 residues. CDR3 nucleotide sequence: TGCAGTGCCAAGCGACTAGCTTCGTTTGGCACAGATACGCAGTATTTT. Translation: CSAKRLASFGTDTQYF.

This clonotype was seen at least ten times. This chain uses TRBV4-2 with TRBJ2-7; 14 bases are shared with TRBD2. This CDR3 has 17 amino acids. Losses at the gene ends were 3 bases for V and 7 bases for J; bases not matched to a gene: 11. The germline V gene has CDR1 LGHNA and CDR2 YNFKEQ. CDR3 amino acids: CASSQEKTSGRAWEQYF. The CDR3 bases are TGTGCCAGCAGCCAGGAGAAGACTAGCGGGAGGGCGTGGGAGCAGTACTTC.

The chain uses TRBV20-1 and TRBJ2-3, with 7 bases aligning to TRBD2. From germline, CDR1 is DFQATT and CDR2 SNEGSKA (reference sequence). The CDR3 consists of 19 residues. With 3 bases clipped from V and 0 bases from J, the junction kept 18 bases outside the gene matches. The CDR3 here is CSARALGELARPSTDTQYF. The CDR3 bases are TGCAGTGCTAGGGCACTGGGGGAACTAGCGAGGCCTAGCACAGATACGCAGTATTTT.

In the case of this clonotype: Its ends do not fully match the called genes, so a read error is possible. The V gene is TRBV11-2, the J gene TRBJ1-1; D is unresolved. The CDR3 sequence is 15 residues long. Germline CDR1 SGHAT, CDR2 FQNNGV. The CDR3 DNA reads TGTGCCAGCAGCTTAGAGCTCTCGGGAAACACCGAAGCTTTCTTT. This sequence encodes CASSLELSGNTEAFF.

A remark on this clonotype: This may come from a read error, since a much larger clone is one base off. The chain joins TRBV6-2 or TRBV6-3 to TRBJ2-2; D possibly corresponds to TRBD1 (7 bases). There are 15 residues in the CDR3. Germline CDR1 reads MNHEY; CDR2 reads SVGEGT. CDR3 bases: TGTACCAGCAGTACACGACAGGGAGGTACCGGGGAGCTGTTTTTT. As protein: CTSSTRQGGTGELFF.

The table lists this clonotype with a few counts. A much larger clone lies a single base off, so this may be a read error. V usage is TRBV30 and J usage is TRBJ1-5, with no clear D. The germline gives CDR1 GTSNPN, CDR2 SVGIG (reference sequence). Trimming cost V 1 base and J 6 bases, with 10 bases left between them. This CDR3 is built from 13 residues. The CDR3 is CAWSEKGSQPQHF. The CDR3 DNA follows: TGTGCCTGGAGTGAAAAGGGCAGTCAGCCCCAGCATTTT.

The chain uses TRBV4-1 and TRBJ1-3, with a weak D call TRBD1 (5 bases). Germline V gives CDR1 MGHRA, CDR2 YSYEKL. The germline V and J ends were trimmed by 7 bases and 7 bases, with 17 bases remaining between them. The CDR3 consists of 14 residues. CDR3 residues: CASIPQGIDNTIYF. The CDR3 bases are TGCGCCAGCATCCCCCAGGGAATTGATAACACCATATATTTT.

The genes are TRBV29-1 and TRBJ2-3; D may be TRBD2 (5 bases). The CDR3 has 14 amino acids. The germline V and J ends were trimmed by 7 bases and 1 base, with 15 bases remaining between them. Germline CDR1 and CDR2: SQVTM and ANQGSEA. The CDR3, as DNA: TGCAGCGATACCAGCGGAGACGGCACAGATACGCAGTATTTT. Amino acids: CSDTSGDGTDTQYF.

Details on this clonotype: A read error may explain this, as a much larger clone is one base away. The rearrangement uses TRBV5-6 and TRBJ1-5, with TRBD1 matching 7 bases. The CDR3 spans 16 residues. Germline V lookup: CDR1 SGHDT, CDR2 YYEEEE. V shed 2 bases and J 1 base; nucleotides not matched to a gene: 6. CDR3 sequence (DNA): TGTGCCAGCAGCTTCTATGGGGACAGCAGCAATCAGCCCCAGCATTTT. Translation gives CASSFYGDSSNQPQHF. The variable domain in full, completed from reference TRBV5-6 and TRBJ1-5, reads DAGVTQSPTHLIKTRGQQVTLRCSPKSGHDTVSWYQQALGQGPQFIFQYYEEEERQRGNFPDRFSGHQFPNYSSELNVNALLLGDSALYLCASSFYGDSSNQPQHFGDGTRLSIL.

V usage is TRBV29-1 and J usage is TRBJ1-1; 8 bases map to TRBD1. The germline V gene has CDR1 SQVTM and CDR2 ANQGSEA. CDR3 length: 14 amino acids. Trimming took 4 bases from V and 6 from J; bases not matched to a gene: 10. The CDR3 bases are TGCAGCGTTGGTCCCGATTGGACAGGGTCTGAAGCTTTCTTT. It codes for CSVGPDWTGSEAFF.

This clonotype was observed at least ten times. V and J are TRBV5-1 and TRBJ2-1; 10 nucleotides agree with TRBD2. J lost 3 bases, V lost 5 bases, and 5 bases had no gene match. This CDR3 contains 15 residues. Germline-derived CDR1 and CDR2 are SGHRS and YFSETQ. In DNA form, the CDR3 reads TGCGCCAGCAGGGCCGGGACTAGCGTCTACAATGAGCAGTTCTTC. Protein product: CASRAGTSVYNEQFF.

In the case of this clonotype: The CDR3 ends on some other residue instead of the conserved phenylalanine or tryptophan, so this is likely a read error. The CDR3 sequence: CRVRDLGGTQYI. CDR3 in DNA: TGCAGAGTTAGAGATCTCGGGGGGACCCAGTACATC. The rearrangement joins TRBV20-1 to TRBJ2-5, with TRBD2 as a possible D gene (6 bases). This CDR3 spans 12 amino acids. Per germline, CDR1 DFQATT and CDR2 SNEGSKA (reference sequence).